The 31 T cell receptor beta chains below were found in one sample sequenced in a study of control samples from healthy donors and cancer patients. Only in-frame clones appear in the TCRdb table, and some are missing; sequencing was by immunoSEQ multiplex PCR. The table has 150,000 or so clones, roughly 94% seen once; the top ten hold 14%. Sequencing was done on a sample of PBMCs. Source of these receptors: a man aged 55-75 years with colorectal cancer.

This chain connects TRBV29-1 to TRBJ1-1; D gene unclear. The germline CDR1 and CDR2 sequences are SQVTM and ANQGSEA. The CDR3 has 11 residues. V was trimmed by 4 bases and J by 3 bases, leaving 6 bases between them. This chain's CDR3 is CSVAIDTEAFF. The CDR3 region has the DNA TGCAGCGTTGCTATAGACACTGAAGCTTTCTTT.

V is TRBV25-1 and J is TRBJ1-6; no firm D call. Germline lookup yields CDR1 MGHDK and CDR2 SYGVNS. The CDR3 contains 13 residues. V was clipped by 7 bases and J by 6 bases, with 10 bases between them. The CDR3 protein is CASTPLANSPLHF. The CDR3 nucleotides read TGTGCCAGCACCCCCCTGGCTAATTCACCCCTCCACTTT.

The gene calls are TRBV5-6 and TRBJ2-3; TRBD1 matches at 11 bases. V lost 2 bases, J lost 4 bases, and 3 bases stayed unmatched. The CDR3 contains 15 residues. From germline, CDR1 is SGHDT and CDR2 YYEEEE. In DNA form, the CDR3 reads TGTGCCAGCAGCTTTTGGACAGGGGGCGCAGATACGCAGTATTTT. Translated: CASSFWTGGADTQYF.

The rearrangement joins TRBV6-5 to TRBJ1-2; no clear D gene. Trimming stripped 6 bases from V and 5 bases from J, with 10 bases between. Germline CDR1 MNHEY, CDR2 SVGAGI. The CDR3 spans 12 residues. The CDR3 nucleotides are TGTGCCAGCAGCGATGGGTGGTATGGCTACACCTTC. Translated: CASSDGWYGYTF.

The rearrangement joins TRBV2 to TRBJ1-4; D unresolved. V dropped 9 bases and J dropped 7 bases, with 15 bases sitting between them. The CDR3 has 13 residues. The germline gives CDR1 SNHLY, CDR2 FYNNEI. CDR3 in amino acids: CASSVLWGEKLFF. The CDR3 DNA reads TGTGCCAGTTCCGTCCTATGGGGTGAAAAACTGTTTTTT.

This chain connects TRBV7-2 to TRBJ2-1; D is uncertain. V lost 4 bases, J lost 8 bases, and 15 bases lay in between. Germline CDR1 reads SGHTA; CDR2 reads FQGNSA. This CDR3 is 14 amino acids long. For the CDR3, the DNA is TGTGCCAGCAGCTCCCGGGTCCAAAGAGATGAGCAGTTCTTC. Translated, it gives CASSSRVQRDEQFF.

The rearrangement uses TRBV6-5 and TRBJ2-7, with D tentatively TRBD1 (6 bases). The ends were cut back, 5 bases at V and 4 bases at J, with 15 bases in the middle. CDR1 MNHEY and CDR2 SVGAGI come from the germline V gene. The length of the CDR3 is 14 residues. As DNA, the CDR3 is TGTGCCAGCAGTCGGGACAAGGAAAGGTACGAGCAGTACTTC. Protein sequence: CASSRDKERYEQYF.

The V call is TRBV6-5, the J call TRBJ2-7, with 8 bases fitting TRBD2. The CDR3 extends over 15 amino acids. Germline-derived CDR1 and CDR2 are MNHEY and SVGAGI. The trim removed 6 bases at V and 2 bases at J, leaving 9 bases unmatched. The CDR3 reads CASRLGLAGTYEQYF. CDR3 nucleotide sequence: TGTGCCAGCAGACTTGGACTAGCAGGGACCTACGAGCAGTACTTC.

The DNA of the CDR3 is TGCAGTGCTACCGACAGGGCTGAAGCTTTCTTT. Protein sequence: CSATDRAEAFF. V gene TRBV20-1 combines with J gene TRBJ1-1; 7 bases line up with TRBD1. The CDR3 consists of 11 residues. Germline-derived CDR1 and CDR2 are DFQATT and SNEGSKA (reference sequence). Trimming at V came to 4 bases and at J to 6 bases, leaving 2 bases not matched to a gene.

This rearrangement joins TRBV18 to TRBJ1-6; tentatively, D is TRBD1 (6 bases). Germline V gene data show CDR1 as KGHSH and CDR2 as LQKENI. Trimming pared 3 bases from V and 8 bases from J, leaving 17 bases between. The CDR3 loop spans 16 amino acids. CDR3 bases: TGTGCCAGCTCACCCCGACAGGCTATGAGCCATTCACCCCTCCACTTT. Translation: CASSPRQAMSHSPLHF.

The CDR3 protein is CASRPSDRVTDTQYF. CDR3 in DNA: TGTGCCAGCAGACCCTCGGACAGGGTGACGGATACGCAGTATTTT. This chain links TRBV6-5 with TRBJ2-3; TRBD1 agrees at 8 bases. The CDR3 sequence is 15 residues long. From germline, CDR1 is MNHEY and CDR2 SVGAGI. With V trimmed by 6 bases and J by 6 bases, 11 bases remained unmatched.

This sequence joins TRBV11-2 and TRBJ2-2; TRBD2 might be the D (5 bases). Germline values: CDR1 SGHAT, CDR2 FQNNGV. CDR3 length: 14 residues. The V end was cut by 3 bases, the J end by 5 bases, with 10 bases between. CDR3 DNA sequence: TGTGCCAGCAGCTTCCAGAGGAGGACCGGGGAGCTGTTTTTT. Protein: CASSFQRRTGELFF.

The chain joins TRBV6-1 to TRBJ2-3; TRBD2 aligns across 10 bases. V lost 3 bases to trimming and J lost 5 bases; unmatched junction nucleotides: 14. The CDR3 is made up of 18 amino acids. Germline CDR1 and CDR2: MNHNS and SASEGT. This CDR3 is CASSEGSGGAGLGDTQYF. CDR3 in DNA: TGTGCCAGCAGTGAGGGGAGCGGGGGGGCCGGGTTAGGAGATACGCAGTATTTT.

This chain joins TRBV19 and TRBJ2-5; TRBD1 might be the D (5 bases). The V gene's germline CDR1 is LNHDA and CDR2 SQIVND (reference sequence). This CDR3 is 17 amino acids long. With 4 bases removed from V and 0 bases from J, the gap between germline ends came to 18 bases. CDR3 sequence reads: CASSKGQGTSYQETQYF. CDR3 nucleotides: TGTGCCAGTAGTAAGGGGCAGGGTACGTCGTACCAAGAGACCCAGTACTTC.

The chain couples TRBV5-4 to TRBJ2-6; 8 bases align to TRBD1. The CDR3 has 18 residues. Germline V lookup: CDR1 SGHNT, CDR2 YYREEE (reference sequence). The junction had 8 bases not matched to a gene; V was cut back by 2 bases and J by 1 base. The CDR3, as DNA: TGTGCCAGCAGCTTACCACAGGGGGTAGGGTCTGGGGCCAACGTCCTGACTTTC. Its translation is CASSLPQGVGSGANVLTF.

This clone was found once. V usage is TRBV5-4 and J usage is TRBJ1-2; D is possibly TRBD1 (5 bases). With 6 bases removed from V and 6 bases from J, the gap between germline ends came to 18 bases. Germline V gene data show CDR1 as SGHNT and CDR2 as YYREEE (reference sequence). The CDR3 contains 14 residues. The CDR3 DNA reads as TGTGCCAGCAAGTCTTGGGGGAGAGGAGATGGCTACACCTTC. This encodes CASKSWGRGDGYTF.

This rearrangement joins TRBV19 to TRBJ2-1; D is unresolved. The CDR3 covers 14 residues. Per germline, CDR1 LNHDA and CDR2 SQIVND (reference sequence). V was trimmed by 1 base and J by 6 bases, leaving 10 bases between them. The CDR3 region has the DNA TGTGCCAGTAGTATAGGTTCGGGTCGCAATGAGCAGTTCTTC. Its translation is CASSIGSGRNEQFF.

Turning to this clone: Other nucleotide sequences from this sample produce the same CDR3. The chain employs TRBV7-9 and TRBJ1-4; 7 nucleotides line up with TRBD1. The CDR3 covers 14 residues. Germline values: CDR1 SEHNR, CDR2 FQNEAQ (reference sequence). The ends lost 5 bases at V and 3 bases at J; junction bases unmatched: 3. DNA of the CDR3: TGTGCCAGCAGCCTCGGGACAGCTAATGAAAAACTGTTTTTT. Its translation is CASSLGTANEKLFF. The full variable domain, in which reference TRBV7-9 and TRBJ1-4 provide the parts outside the CDR3, is DTGVSQNPRHKITKRGQNVTFRCDPISEHNRLYWYRQTLGQGPEFLTYFQNEAQLEKSRLLSDRFSAERPKGSFSTLEIQRTEQGDSAMYLCASSLGTANEKLFFGSGTQLSVL.

The chain carries TRBV12-3 or TRBV12-4 and TRBJ2-3, with D perhaps given as TRBD1 or TRBD2 (5 bases each). With 6 bases removed from V and 0 bases from J, the gap between germline ends came to 7 bases. This CDR3 comprises 13 residues. The CDR3 region is CASSEGSTDTQYF. Here the CDR3 DNA reads TGTGCCAGCAGCGAGGGGAGCACAGATACGCAGTATTTT.

V and J are TRBV18 and TRBJ1-6, with a weak D call TRBD1 (5 bases). This CDR3 has 15 residues. V was shortened by 0 bases and J by 9 bases, with 12 bases between the two germline ends. Germline V lookup: CDR1 KGHSH, CDR2 LQKENI. Written as DNA, the CDR3 is TGTGCCAGCTCACCACCGGGGCAGGGTGTTTCACCCCTCCACTTT. Translation gives CASSPPGQGVSPLHF.

V gene TRBV18 combines with J gene TRBJ2-6, with 12 bases aligning to TRBD2. CDR3 length equals 20 residues. The V and J ends lost 2 bases and 0 bases, in that order; junction bases with no gene match: 8. In germline, CDR1 is KGHSH, CDR2 LQKENI. The CDR3 sequence is CASSPGATSGGRSGANVLTF. CDR3 nucleotide sequence: TGTGCCAGCTCACCAGGGGCGACTAGCGGGGGCCGCTCTGGGGCCAACGTCCTGACTTTC.

The rearrangement links TRBV15 to TRBJ2-5; D is ambiguous. Germline values: CDR1 LNHNV, CDR2 YYDKDF (reference sequence). Trimming removed 1 base at V and 9 bases at J, with 6 bases between. This CDR3 has 11 residues. This chain's CDR3 is CATSRGLAQYF. The CDR3 bases are TGTGCCACCAGCAGAGGTCTGGCCCAGTACTTC.

The V and J genes are TRBV18 and TRBJ2-6, with TRBD1 matching over 9 bases. Trimming removed 2 bases from V and 7 bases from J; junction bases left unmatched: 3. In germline, CDR1 is KGHSH, CDR2 LQKENI. This CDR3 comprises 15 residues. The CDR3 DNA is TGTGCCAGCTCACCAGGGGACAGGGCTGCCAACGTCCTGACTTTC. Residues: CASSPGDRAANVLTF.

The chain recombines TRBV6-1 with TRBJ1-2, with D uncertain. This CDR3 contains 13 residues. Germline V lookup: CDR1 MNHNS, CDR2 SASEGT. Trimming left V 3 bases short and J 8 bases short, with 13 bases between. This CDR3 is CASSDRSVWGYTF. In DNA, the CDR3 is TGTGCCAGCAGTGATAGGTCCGTTTGGGGCTACACCTTC.

J is TRBJ1-1 and V is TRBV19; D not certain. V was clipped by 5 bases and J by 7 bases, with 14 bases between them. This CDR3 has 13 amino acids. CDR1 is LNHDA and CDR2 is SQIVND in the germline V gene (reference sequence). CDR3 sequence reads: CASSAPRGGEAFF. The CDR3 DNA reads as TGTGCCAGTAGTGCCCCGCGGGGTGGTGAAGCTTTCTTT. Supplemented by reference TRBV19 and TRBJ1-1, the full variable domain reads DGGITQSPKYLFRKEGQNVTLSCEQNLNHDAMYWYRQDPGQGLRLIYYSQIVNDFQKGDIAEGYSVSREKKESFPLTVTSAQKNPTAFYLCASSAPRGGEAFFGQGTRLTVV.

The chain carries TRBV12-3 or TRBV12-4 and TRBJ1-4; D unclear. This CDR3 has 11 residues. The ends were cut back, 6 bases at V and 4 bases at J, with 3 bases in the middle. In DNA, the CDR3 is TGTGCCAGCAGGAGTAATGAAAAACTGTTTTTT. As protein: CASRSNEKLFF.

The chain couples TRBV7-8 to TRBJ2-2; D gene uncertain. Germline-derived CDR1 and CDR2 are SGHVS and FQNEAQ. The V end was cut by 4 bases, the J end by 3 bases, with 15 bases between. This CDR3 comprises 16 residues. The CDR3 nucleotides read TGTGCCAGCAGCTCCCTTTACAGTGATTACACCGGGGAGCTGTTTTTT. This gives the protein CASSSLYSDYTGELFF.

The chain links TRBV19 to TRBJ1-2; TRBD1 is a possible D gene (5 bases). Between the trimmed V and J ends, which lost 4 bases and 7 bases, there was a span of 13 bases. Germline V CDR1 and CDR2: LNHDA, SQIVND (reference sequence). The CDR3 has 13 residues. The CDR3 here is CASSNHLGVGYTF. In DNA, the CDR3 is TGTGCCAGTAGTAACCACCTGGGGGTTGGCTACACCTTC.

V is TRBV7-2 and J is TRBJ2-2, with D tentatively TRBD2 (6 bases). Trimming removed 4 bases at V and 6 bases at J, with 15 bases between. This CDR3 has 15 amino acids. Germline-derived CDR1 and CDR2 are SGHTA and FQGNSA. CDR3: CASSSHGGVAGELFF. Here the CDR3 DNA reads TGTGCCAGCAGCTCCCACGGAGGGGTCGCCGGGGAGCTGTTTTTT.

This rearrangement joins TRBV5-1 to TRBJ2-3; 10 bases line up with TRBD2. The V gene's germline CDR1 is SGHRS and CDR2 YFSETQ. CDR3 length: 13 amino acids. After removal of 4 bases from V and 9 bases from J, the junction contained 5 bases not matched to a gene. DNA for the CDR3: TGCGCCAGCAGCCCCGGACTAGCGGAAACGCAGTATTTT. The encoded protein is CASSPGLAETQYF.

This chain links TRBV28 with TRBJ1-1, with 9 bases fitting TRBD1. CDR1 and CDR2 from the germline V gene are MDHEN and SYDVKM. The trim removed 4 bases at V and 1 base at J, leaving 1 base unmatched. CDR3 length: 14 residues. CDR3 nucleotides: TGTGCCAGCAGTTGGGGACAGGGGAACACTGAAGCTTTCTTT. It yields the protein CASSWGQGNTEAFF.